The present T cell receptor beta chain was sequenced within a study of blood T cell repertoires in COVID-19. Germline CDR1 is MNHEY and CDR2 is SVGAGI. The CDR3 length is 14 residues. About this clone itself: An end of the junction differs from the germline gene, which may be a read error.

Only in-frame clones appear in the TCRdb table, and some are missing; sequencing was by immunoSEQ multiplex PCR. Altogether fewer than 500,000 clones are present, around 90% being singletons, with the ten largest covering 0.7% to 1%. V is TRBV6-5 and J is TRBJ1-3, with D unresolved. This clonotype originated in a man between 18 and 29 years old with COVID-19, enrolled during active disease. The sequencing sample was made of peripheral blood. This CDR3 reads CASTAGHSGSTIYF. In DNA form, the CDR3 reads TGTGCCAGCACGGCAGGTCACTCTGGAAGCACCATATATTTT.